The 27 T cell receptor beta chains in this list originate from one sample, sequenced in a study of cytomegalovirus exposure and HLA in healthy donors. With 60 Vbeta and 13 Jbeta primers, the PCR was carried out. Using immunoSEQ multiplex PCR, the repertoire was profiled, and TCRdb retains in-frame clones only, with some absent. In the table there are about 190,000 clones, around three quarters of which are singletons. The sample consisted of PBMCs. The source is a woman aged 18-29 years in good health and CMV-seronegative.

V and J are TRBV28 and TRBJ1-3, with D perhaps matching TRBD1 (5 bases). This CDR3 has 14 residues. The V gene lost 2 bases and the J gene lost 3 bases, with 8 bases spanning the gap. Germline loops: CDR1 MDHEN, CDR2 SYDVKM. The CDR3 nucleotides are TGTGCCAGCAGTTTAGTAGGGGTTGGAAACACCATATATTTT. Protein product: CASSLVGVGNTIYF.

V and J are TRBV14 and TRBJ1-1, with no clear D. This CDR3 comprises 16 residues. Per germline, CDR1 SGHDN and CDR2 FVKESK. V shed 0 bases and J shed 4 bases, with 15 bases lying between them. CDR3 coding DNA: TGTGCCAGCAGCCAAGATCCGAGGGCAAGAACCACTGAAGCTTTCTTT. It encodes CASSQDPRARTTEAFF.

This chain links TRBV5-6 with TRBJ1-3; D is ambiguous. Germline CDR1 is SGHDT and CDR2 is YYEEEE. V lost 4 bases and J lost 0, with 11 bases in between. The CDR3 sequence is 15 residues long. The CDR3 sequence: CASSLMDFSGNTIYF. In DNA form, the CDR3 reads TGTGCCAGCAGCCTTATGGACTTCTCTGGAAACACCATATATTTT. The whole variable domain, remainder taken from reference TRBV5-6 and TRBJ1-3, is DAGVTQSPTHLIKTRGQQVTLRCSPKSGHDTVSWYQQALGQGPQFIFQYYEEEERQRGNFPDRFSGHQFPNYSSELNVNALLLGDSALYLCASSLMDFSGNTIYFGEGSWLTVV.

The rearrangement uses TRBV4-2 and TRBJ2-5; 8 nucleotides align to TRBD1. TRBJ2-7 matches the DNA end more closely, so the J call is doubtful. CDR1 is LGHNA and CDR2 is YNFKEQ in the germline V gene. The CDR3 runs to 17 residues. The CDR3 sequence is CASSQIGWPGGDHEQYF. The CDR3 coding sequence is TGTGCCAGCAGCCAAATCGGCTGGCCAGGGGGCGACCACGAGCAGTACTTC.

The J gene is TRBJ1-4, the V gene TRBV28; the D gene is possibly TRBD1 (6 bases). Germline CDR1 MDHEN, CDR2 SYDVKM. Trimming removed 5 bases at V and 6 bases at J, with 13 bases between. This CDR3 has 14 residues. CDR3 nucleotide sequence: TGTGCCAGCAGTCCGGACAGCAGACATGAAAAACTGTTTTTT. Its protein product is CASSPDSRHEKLFF. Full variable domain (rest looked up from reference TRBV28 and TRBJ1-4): DVKVTQSSRYLVKRTGEKVFLECVQDMDHENMFWYRQDPGLGLRLIYFSYDVKMKEKGDIPEGYSVSREKKERFSLILESASTNQTSMYLCASSPDSRHEKLFFGSGTQLSVL.

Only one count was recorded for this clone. CDR3 region: CASSSHRWASTNEKLFF. The DNA of the CDR3 is TGTGCCAGCAGTTCTCACCGGTGGGCCTCAACTAATGAAAAACTGTTTTTT. The chain has TRBV28 and TRBJ1-4; D remains ambiguous. Germline assignment: CDR1 MDHEN and CDR2 SYDVKM. This CDR3 is 17 amino acids long. V gave up 4 bases and J gave up 0 bases, with 15 bases separating them. Full variable domain (missing parts from reference TRBV28 and TRBJ1-4): DVKVTQSSRYLVKRTGEKVFLECVQDMDHENMFWYRQDPGLGLRLIYFSYDVKMKEKGDIPEGYSVSREKKERFSLILESASTNQTSMYLCASSSHRWASTNEKLFFGSGTQLSVL.

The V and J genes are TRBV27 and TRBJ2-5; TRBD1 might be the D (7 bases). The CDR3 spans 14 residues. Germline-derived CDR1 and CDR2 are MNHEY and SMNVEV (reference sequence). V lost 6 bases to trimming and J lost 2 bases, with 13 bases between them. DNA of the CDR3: TGTGCCAGCAGACAACAGGGGACTCAAGAGACCCAGTACTTC. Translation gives CASRQQGTQETQYF.

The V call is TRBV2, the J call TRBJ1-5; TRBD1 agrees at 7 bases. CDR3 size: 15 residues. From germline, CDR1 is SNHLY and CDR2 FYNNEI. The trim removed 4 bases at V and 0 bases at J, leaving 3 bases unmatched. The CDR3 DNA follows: TGTGCCAGCAGTGGAACAGGGGATAGCAATCAGCCCCAGCATTTT. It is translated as CASSGTGDSNQPQHF.

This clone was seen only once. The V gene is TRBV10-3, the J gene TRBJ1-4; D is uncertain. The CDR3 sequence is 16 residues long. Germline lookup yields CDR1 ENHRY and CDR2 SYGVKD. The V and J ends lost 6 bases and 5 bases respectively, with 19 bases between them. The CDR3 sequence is CAIRQDISGLNEKLFF. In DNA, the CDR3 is TGTGCCATCAGACAAGACATTTCAGGATTGAATGAAAAACTGTTTTTT.

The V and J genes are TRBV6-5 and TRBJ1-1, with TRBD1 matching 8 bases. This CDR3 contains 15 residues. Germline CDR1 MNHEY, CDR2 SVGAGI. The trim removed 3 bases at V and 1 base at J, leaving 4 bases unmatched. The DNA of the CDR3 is TGTGCCAGCAGTTATACCGGACAGGGGAACACTGAAGCTTTCTTT. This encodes CASSYTGQGNTEAFF.

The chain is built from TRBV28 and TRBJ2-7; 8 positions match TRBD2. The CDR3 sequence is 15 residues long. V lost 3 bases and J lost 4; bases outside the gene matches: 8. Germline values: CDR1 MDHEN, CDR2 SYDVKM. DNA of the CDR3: TGTGCCAGCAGTTTTAAGGTAGCGGGATCGTACGAGCAGTACTTC. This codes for CASSFKVAGSYEQYF.

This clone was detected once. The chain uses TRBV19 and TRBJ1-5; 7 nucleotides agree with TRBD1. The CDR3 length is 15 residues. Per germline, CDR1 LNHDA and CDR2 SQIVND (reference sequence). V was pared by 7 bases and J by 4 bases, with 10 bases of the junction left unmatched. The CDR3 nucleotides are TGTGCCAGTAAGGAGACAGGGTTAGTTAATCAGCCCCAGCATTTT. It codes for CASKETGLVNQPQHF.

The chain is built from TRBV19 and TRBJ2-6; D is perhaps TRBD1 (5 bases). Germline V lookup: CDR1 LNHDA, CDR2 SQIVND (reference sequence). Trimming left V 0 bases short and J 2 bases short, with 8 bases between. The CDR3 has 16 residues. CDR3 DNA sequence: TGTGCCAGTAGTATAGATTCAGGGCCTGGGGCCAACGTCCTGACTTTC. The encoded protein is CASSIDSGPGANVLTF. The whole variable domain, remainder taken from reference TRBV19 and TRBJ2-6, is DGGITQSPKYLFRKEGQNVTLSCEQNLNHDAMYWYRQDPGQGLRLIYYSQIVNDFQKGDIAEGYSVSREKKESFPLTVTSAQKNPTAFYLCASSIDSGPGANVLTFGAGSRLTVL.

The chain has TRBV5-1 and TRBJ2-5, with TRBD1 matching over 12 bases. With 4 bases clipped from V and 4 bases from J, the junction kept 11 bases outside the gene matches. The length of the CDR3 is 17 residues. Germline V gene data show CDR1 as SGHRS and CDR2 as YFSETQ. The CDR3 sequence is CASSPPRDRGLRETQYF. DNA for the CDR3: TGCGCCAGCAGCCCACCCCGGGACAGGGGGCTTAGAGAGACCCAGTACTTC.

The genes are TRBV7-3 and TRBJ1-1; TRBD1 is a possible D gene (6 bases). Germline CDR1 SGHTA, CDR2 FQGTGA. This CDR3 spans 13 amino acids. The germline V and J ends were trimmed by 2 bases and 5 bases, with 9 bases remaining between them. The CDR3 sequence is CASSLGTFTEAFF. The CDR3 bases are TGTGCCAGCAGCTTAGGGACATTTACTGAAGCTTTCTTT.

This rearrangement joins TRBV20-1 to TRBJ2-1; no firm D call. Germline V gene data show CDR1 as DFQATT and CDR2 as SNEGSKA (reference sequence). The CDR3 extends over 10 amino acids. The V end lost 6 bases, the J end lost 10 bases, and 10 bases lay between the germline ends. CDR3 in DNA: TGCAGTGCACTCTCCGGGGAGCAGTTCTTC. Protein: CSALSGEQFF.

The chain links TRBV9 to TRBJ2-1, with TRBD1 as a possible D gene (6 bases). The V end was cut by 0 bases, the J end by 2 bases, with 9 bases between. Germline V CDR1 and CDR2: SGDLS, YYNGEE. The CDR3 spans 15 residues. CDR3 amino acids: CASSVDGTPYNEQFF. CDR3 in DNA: TGTGCCAGCAGCGTAGACGGGACACCCTACAATGAGCAGTTCTTC.

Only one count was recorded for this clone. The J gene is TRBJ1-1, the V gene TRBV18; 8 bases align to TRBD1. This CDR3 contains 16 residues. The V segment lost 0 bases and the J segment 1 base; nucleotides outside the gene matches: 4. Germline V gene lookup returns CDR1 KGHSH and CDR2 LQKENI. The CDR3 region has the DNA TGTGCCAGCTCACCACCGAGGGGACAGGCGAACACTGAAGCTTTCTTT. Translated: CASSPPRGQANTEAFF.

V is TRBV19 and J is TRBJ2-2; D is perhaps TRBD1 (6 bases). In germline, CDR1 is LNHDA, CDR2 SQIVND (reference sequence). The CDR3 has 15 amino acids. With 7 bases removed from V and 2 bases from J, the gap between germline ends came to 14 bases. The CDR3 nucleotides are TGTGCCAGTACCCTCAGGGGCCCCAACACCGGGGAGCTGTTTTTT. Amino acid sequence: CASTLRGPNTGELFF.

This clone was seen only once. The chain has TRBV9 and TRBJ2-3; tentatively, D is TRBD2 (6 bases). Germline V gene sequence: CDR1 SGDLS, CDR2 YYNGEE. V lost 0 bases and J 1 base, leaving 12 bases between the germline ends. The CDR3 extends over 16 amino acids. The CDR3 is CASSVELALRTDTQYF. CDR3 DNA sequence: TGTGCCAGCAGCGTAGAACTAGCCTTACGCACAGATACGCAGTATTTT.

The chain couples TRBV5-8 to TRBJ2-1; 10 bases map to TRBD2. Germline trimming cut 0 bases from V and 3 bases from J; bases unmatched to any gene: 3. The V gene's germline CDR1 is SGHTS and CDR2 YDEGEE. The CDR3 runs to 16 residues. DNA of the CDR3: TGTGCCAGCAGCTTGGGATGGACTAGCGGCTACAATGAGCAGTTCTTC. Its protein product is CASSLGWTSGYNEQFF.

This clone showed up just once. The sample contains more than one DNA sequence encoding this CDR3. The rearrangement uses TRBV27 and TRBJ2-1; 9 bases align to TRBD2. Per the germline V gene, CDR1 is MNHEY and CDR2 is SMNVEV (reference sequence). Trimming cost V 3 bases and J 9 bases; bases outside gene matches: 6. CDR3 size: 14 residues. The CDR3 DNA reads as TGTGCCAGCAGTTTGAGCGGGGGGCAGGGTGAGCAGTTCTTC. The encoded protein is CASSLSGGQGEQFF.

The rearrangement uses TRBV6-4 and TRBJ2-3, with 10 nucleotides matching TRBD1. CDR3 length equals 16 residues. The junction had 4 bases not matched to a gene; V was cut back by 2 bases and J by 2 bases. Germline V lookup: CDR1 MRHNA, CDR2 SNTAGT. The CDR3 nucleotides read TGTGCCAGCAGTGACAAGGGGACAGGGGACACAGATACGCAGTATTTT. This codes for CASSDKGTGDTDTQYF.

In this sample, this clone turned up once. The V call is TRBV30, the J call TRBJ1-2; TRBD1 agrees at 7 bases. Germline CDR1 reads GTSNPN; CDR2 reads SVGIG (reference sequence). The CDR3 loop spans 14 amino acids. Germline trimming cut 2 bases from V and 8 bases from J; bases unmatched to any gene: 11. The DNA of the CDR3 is TGTGCCTGGAGTCGGGACAGCCTCCGCCAGGGCTACACCTTC. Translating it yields CAWSRDSLRQGYTF. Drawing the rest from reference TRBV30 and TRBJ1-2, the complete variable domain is SQTIHQWPATLVQPVGSPLSLECTVEGTSNPNLYWYRQAAGRGLQLLFYSVGIGQISSEVPQNLSASRPQDRQFILSSKKLLLSDSGFYLCAWSRDSLRQGYTFGSGTRLTVV.

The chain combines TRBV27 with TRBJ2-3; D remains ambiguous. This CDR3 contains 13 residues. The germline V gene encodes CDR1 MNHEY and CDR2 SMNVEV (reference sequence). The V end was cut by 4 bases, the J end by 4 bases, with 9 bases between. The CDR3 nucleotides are TGTGCCAGCAGTTCTTTCATAGCAGATACGCAGTATTTT. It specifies CASSSFIADTQYF.

CDR3: CASSLDMGELFF. The CDR3 DNA reads TGTGCCAGCAGTCTCGACATGGGGGAGCTGTTTTTT. The chain combines TRBV28 with TRBJ2-2; D is unresolved. Germline V gene sequence: CDR1 MDHEN, CDR2 SYDVKM. V gave up 5 bases and J gave up 8 bases, with 9 bases separating them. The CDR3 loop spans 12 amino acids.

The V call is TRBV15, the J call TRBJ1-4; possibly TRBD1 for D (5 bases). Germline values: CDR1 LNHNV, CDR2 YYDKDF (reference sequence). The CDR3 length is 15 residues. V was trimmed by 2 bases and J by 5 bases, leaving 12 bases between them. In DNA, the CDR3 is TGTGCCACCAGCAGACAGGGAGGCGAAAATGAAAAACTGTTTTTT. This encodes CATSRQGGENEKLFF.